Presented here are 31 T cell receptor beta chains from one specimen sequenced in a study of cytomegalovirus exposure and HLA in healthy donors. The primer mix had 60 Vbeta and 13 Jbeta primers. Repertoires were generated with immunoSEQ multiplex PCR, while TCRdb's copy carries only in-frame clones and drops some. The data show approximately 130,000 clones, approximately 87% seen once. The sample taken for sequencing was PBMCs. These receptors were obtained from a man in his forties in good health and CMV-seronegative.

The V gene is TRBV7-9, the J gene TRBJ2-3; D might be TRBD1 (6 bases). Germline-derived CDR1 and CDR2 are SEHNR and FQNEAQ (reference sequence). Trimming pared 8 bases from V and 4 bases from J, leaving 13 bases between. The CDR3 covers 13 residues. This CDR3 reads CASGSRGADTQYF. CDR3 sequence (DNA): TGTGCCAGCGGTTCCAGGGGAGCAGATACGCAGTATTTT.

The chain joins TRBV7-2 to TRBJ2-5; perhaps TRBD1 as D (6 bases). CDR1 is SGHTA and CDR2 is FQGNSA in the germline V gene. The CDR3 sequence is 11 residues long. The V end was cut by 5 bases, the J end by 8 bases, with 9 bases between. DNA of the CDR3: TGTGCCAGCAGCCAGGACAGCACCCAGTACTTC. This translates into CASSQDSTQYF.

The chain employs TRBV7-9 and TRBJ1-2, with D maybe TRBD1 (5 bases). The CDR3 sequence is 14 residues long. V was cut by 5 bases and J by 7 bases, with 17 bases left in between. Germline V gene lookup returns CDR1 SEHNR and CDR2 FQNEAQ (reference sequence). The CDR3 loop reads CASSLLGGGGGYTF. Written as DNA, the CDR3 is TGTGCCAGCAGCCTCCTCGGCGGGGGAGGTGGCTACACCTTC.

The V and J genes are TRBV5-6 and TRBJ2-1; TRBD2 agrees at 8 bases. This CDR3 is built from 16 residues. Looked up from germline, CDR1 is SGHDT and CDR2 is YYEEEE. The V gene end was trimmed by 2 bases and the J gene end by 2 bases; junction bases not matched to a gene: 6. The CDR3 DNA follows: TGTGCCAGCAGCTTCAGACTAGCGCGAGCCTACAATGAGCAGTTCTTC. It specifies CASSFRLARAYNEQFF.

The rearrangement links TRBV10-3 to TRBJ1-4; tentatively, D is TRBD1 (6 bases). V lost 10 bases and J lost 3, with 9 bases in between. Germline assignment: CDR1 ENHRY and CDR2 SYGVKD. This CDR3 region has 12 residues. The CDR3 is CATGQPNEKLFF. The CDR3 DNA is TGTGCCACAGGACAGCCTAATGAAAAACTGTTTTTT.

This sequence joins TRBV28 and TRBJ2-2, with D possibly TRBD1 on 6 matching bases. From germline, CDR1 is MDHEN and CDR2 SYDVKM. Trimming pared 2 bases from V and 6 bases from J, leaving 16 bases between. The CDR3 sequence is 16 residues long. As DNA, the CDR3 is TGTGCCAGCAGTTTAGCTGGGCAGGGGATCGCCGGGGAGCTGTTTTTT. Its translation is CASSLAGQGIAGELFF.

This clone was detected only a few times. V and J are TRBV4-2 and TRBJ2-3; TRBD2 might be the D (6 bases). There are 15 residues in the CDR3. The ends were cut back, 0 bases at V and 7 bases at J, with 14 bases in the middle. Per germline, CDR1 LGHNA and CDR2 YNFKEQ. CDR3 residues: CASSQDFGDSNTQYF. In DNA form, the CDR3 reads TGTGCCAGCAGCCAAGATTTCGGGGACTCAAATACGCAGTATTTT.

The V gene is TRBV7-6, the J gene TRBJ2-5, with D perhaps matching TRBD1 (5 bases). V lost 2 bases, J lost 4 bases, and 8 bases lay in between. This CDR3 is 13 amino acids long. The germline V gene encodes CDR1 SGHVS and CDR2 FNYEAQ. The CDR3 nucleotides are TGTGCCAGCAGCTTAAGGCAGGGAGAGACCCAGTACTTC. Translating gives CASSLRQGETQYF.

V and J are TRBV13 and TRBJ2-7; possible D gene TRBD2, 5 bases. This CDR3 has 17 amino acids. V gave up 2 bases and J gave up 3 bases, with 20 bases separating them. The germline V gene encodes CDR1 PRHDT and CDR2 FYEKMQ (reference sequence). The CDR3 nucleotides are TGTGCCAGCAGCTTAAAATCGAGCGGATGGGATAACTACGAGCAGTACTTC. Translated: CASSLKSSGWDNYEQYF.

The chain recombines TRBV5-1 with TRBJ1-1; a weak D match, TRBD1 (6 bases). Germline V gives CDR1 SGHRS, CDR2 YFSETQ. Trimming stripped 5 bases from V and 7 bases from J, with 21 bases between. The CDR3 spans 15 residues. The CDR3 is CASRESGSGGGEAFF. Written as DNA, the CDR3 is TGCGCCAGCAGGGAGTCAGGGAGTGGGGGCGGTGAAGCTTTCTTT.

This chain links TRBV5-1 with TRBJ1-6; D possibly corresponds to TRBD1 (6 bases). The CDR3 extends over 16 amino acids. CDR1 SGHRS and CDR2 YFSETQ come from the germline V gene. Trimming took 2 bases from V and 0 from J, leaving 9 bases between them. The CDR3 DNA sequence: TGCGCCAGCAGCTTAGCAGGGGACTCCTATAATTCACCCCTCCACTTT. Translating gives CASSLAGDSYNSPLHF.

The rearrangement uses TRBV4-3 and TRBJ2-7; D is perhaps TRBD2 (6 bases). Germline V gene sequence: CDR1 LGHNA, CDR2 YSLEER. V was pared by 1 base and J by 0 bases, with 10 bases between. The CDR3 runs 15 residues. CDR3 sequence (DNA): TGCGCCAGCAGCCAAGGGGCTAGCGCCTCCTACGAGCAGTACTTC. Its protein product is CASSQGASASYEQYF.

This CDR3 is CASSPQGAGGNEQYF. CDR3 nucleotides: TGTGCCAGCAGCCCCCAAGGGGCGGGGGGCAACGAGCAGTACTTC. This chain connects TRBV9 to TRBJ2-7, with 8 bases lining up with TRBD2. The CDR3 spans 15 residues. The germline gives CDR1 SGDLS, CDR2 YYNGEE. V gave up 4 bases and J gave up 5 bases; unmatched junction bases: 11.

This chain uses TRBV11-2 with TRBJ1-5; D unclear. This CDR3 has 15 amino acids. The V gene lost 0 bases and the J gene lost 7 bases, with 13 bases spanning the gap. Per germline, CDR1 SGHAT and CDR2 FQNNGV. The CDR3 coding sequence is TGTGCCAGCAGCTTAGATCGTCTGGGAGGACAGCCCCAGCATTTT. It translates to CASSLDRLGGQPQHF.

The rearrangement uses TRBV5-6 and TRBJ1-2; TRBD1 is a possible D gene (6 bases). V dropped 0 bases and J dropped 6 bases, with 15 bases sitting between them. The CDR3 has 15 amino acids. Per germline, CDR1 SGHDT and CDR2 YYEEEE. CDR3 coding DNA: TGTGCCAGCAGCTTGGCCATCAGGGGAAGAGATGGCTACACCTTC. It codes for CASSLAIRGRDGYTF.

This clone occurred a few times. The chain links TRBV2 to TRBJ1-2; D unclear. The CDR3 has 12 amino acids. Trimming left V 7 bases short and J 3 bases short, with 9 bases between. Germline CDR1 SNHLY, CDR2 FYNNEI. In DNA, the CDR3 is TGTGCCAGCATCTTCACAGACTATGGCTACACCTTC. It is translated as CASIFTDYGYTF.

The CDR3 DNA reads TGTGCCTACCGGGACTCCTATGGCTACACCTTC. This codes for CAYRDSYGYTF. The chain joins TRBV30 to TRBJ1-2, with a weak D call TRBD1 (5 bases). Trimming cost V 7 bases and J 4 bases, with 10 bases left between them. This CDR3 is 11 amino acids long. Germline CDR1 GTSNPN, CDR2 SVGIG (reference sequence).

This sequence joins TRBV5-6 and TRBJ2-2; 11 nucleotides agree with TRBD1. Trimming cost V 2 bases and J 6 bases; bases outside gene matches: 9. This CDR3 region has 17 residues. Per germline, CDR1 SGHDT and CDR2 YYEEEE. CDR3 sequence (DNA): TGTGCCAGCAGCTTACCTGGACAGGGGGCGGCGGCCGGGGAGCTGTTTTTT. This sequence encodes CASSLPGQGAAAGELFF.

A remark on this clone: Other DNA sequences within the sample encode an identical CDR3. This chain connects TRBV5-1 to TRBJ2-5; D gene unclear. Germline V gene data show CDR1 as SGHRS and CDR2 as YFSETQ. The CDR3 extends over 14 amino acids. Trimming took off 1 base at V and 2 bases at J, with 9 bases between the two ends. The CDR3: CASSLTGGQETQYF. CDR3 DNA: TGCGCCAGCAGCTTGACCGGCGGTCAAGAGACCCAGTACTTC. The whole variable domain, remainder taken from reference TRBV5-1 and TRBJ2-5, is KAGVTQTPRYLIKTRGQQVTLSCSPISGHRSVSWYQQTPGQGLQFLFEYFSETQRNKGNFPGRFSGRQFSNSRSEMNVSTLELGDSALYLCASSLTGGQETQYFGPGTRLLVL.

The gene calls are TRBV7-2 and TRBJ2-5, with 8 bases that match TRBD2. Trimming removed 6 bases from V and 4 bases from J; junction bases left unmatched: 10. The CDR3 extends over 15 amino acids. Germline assignment: CDR1 SGHTA and CDR2 FQGNSA. CDR3 coding DNA: TGTGCCAGCAGAACAGACCGGGGGGGGAGAGAGACCCAGTACTTC. Amino acid sequence: CASRTDRGGRETQYF. Full variable domain (rest looked up from reference TRBV7-2 and TRBJ2-5): GAGVSQSPSNKVTEKGKDVELRCDPISGHTALYWYRQSLGQGLEFLIYFQGNSAPDKSGLPSDRFSAERTGGSVSTLTIQRTQQEDSAVYLCASRTDRGGRETQYFGPGTRLLVL.

This chain links TRBV4-3 with TRBJ2-1, with D possibly TRBD1 on 5 matching bases. V lost 1 base to trimming and J lost 8 bases, with 12 bases between them. This CDR3 region has 14 residues. Germline CDR1 reads LGHNA; CDR2 reads YSLEER. CDR3 residues: CASSQGLGVHEQFF. Written as DNA, the CDR3 is TGCGCCAGCAGCCAAGGGTTAGGGGTCCATGAGCAGTTCTTC.

The V call is TRBV7-3, the J call TRBJ1-1, with 9 nucleotides matching TRBD1. The CDR3 runs to 15 residues. V lost 5 bases, J lost 5 bases, and 9 bases stayed unmatched. Germline CDR1 reads SGHTA; CDR2 reads FQGTGA. CDR3 amino acids: CASSAGQGPGTEAFF. CDR3 in DNA: TGTGCCAGCAGCGCCGGACAGGGGCCAGGGACTGAAGCTTTCTTT.

The chain uses TRBV5-5 and TRBJ2-2; D unclear. V lost 0 bases and J 0 bases, leaving 9 bases between the germline ends. The CDR3 totals 16 residues. Germline V gives CDR1 SGHKS, CDR2 YYEKEE (reference sequence). CDR3 sequence (DNA): TGTGCCAGCAGCTTGGGGTCGAGCCCGAACACCGGGGAGCTGTTTTTT. The encoded protein is CASSLGSSPNTGELFF.

J is TRBJ2-7 and V is TRBV30; tentatively, D is TRBD1 (5 bases). The CDR3 totals 14 residues. Looked up from germline, CDR1 is GTSNPN and CDR2 is SVGIG (reference sequence). Trimming stripped 0 bases from V and 3 bases from J, with 12 bases between. The CDR3 sequence is CAWSVWGGVYEQYF. CDR3 in DNA: TGTGCCTGGAGTGTATGGGGCGGAGTCTACGAGCAGTACTTC.

The sample holds a few counts of this clone. The J gene is TRBJ1-5, the V gene TRBV11-2; D may be TRBD1 (5 bases). Between the trimmed V and J ends, which lost 1 base and 2 bases, there was a span of 12 bases. CDR1 is SGHAT and CDR2 is FQNNGV in the germline V gene. CDR3 length equals 16 residues. This CDR3 is CASSLAGGGGNQPQHF. The CDR3 DNA follows: TGTGCCAGCAGCTTAGCCGGGGGAGGGGGCAATCAGCCCCAGCATTTT.

The V and J genes are TRBV27 and TRBJ2-5; 9 positions agree with TRBD1. Germline V gene sequence: CDR1 MNHEY, CDR2 SMNVEV (reference sequence). CDR3 length: 16 amino acids. The trim removed 3 bases at V and 3 bases at J, leaving 8 bases unmatched. This CDR3 reads CASSLWTGVREETQYF. The CDR3 DNA sequence: TGTGCCAGCAGTTTGTGGACAGGGGTGAGGGAAGAGACCCAGTACTTC.

The CDR3 DNA follows: TGTGCCAGCAGCGCCTCGGGGGGGTCGGGTGAGCAGTTCTTC. Translated: CASSASGGSGEQFF. The chain uses TRBV7-9 and TRBJ2-1; 8 nucleotides align to TRBD2. Germline loops: CDR1 SEHNR, CDR2 FQNEAQ (reference sequence). The CDR3 spans 14 residues. The J segment lost 9 bases and the V segment lost 5 bases, leaving 9 bases of the junction unmatched.

The CDR3 here is CASSLEGSSYEQYF. In DNA form, the CDR3 reads TGCGCCAGCAGCTTGGAAGGGAGCTCCTACGAGCAGTACTTC. J is TRBJ2-7 and V is TRBV5-1, with D possibly being TRBD2 (5 bases). The CDR3 has 14 amino acids. CDR1 and CDR2 (germline): SGHRS, YFSETQ. V shed 0 bases and J shed 0 bases, with 7 bases lying between them.

J is TRBJ2-7 and V is TRBV27; 11 bases match TRBD2. V lost 6 bases and J lost 4; bases outside the gene matches: 8. The CDR3 runs 15 residues. CDR1 and CDR2 from the germline V gene are MNHEY and SMNVEV (reference sequence). The CDR3 nucleotides are TGTGCCAGCAGCAAAACTAGCGGGAGTATTTACGAGCAGTACTTC. Translation gives CASSKTSGSIYEQYF.

This clone was observed a single time. Compared with germline, one end of the junction differs, possibly owing to a read error. The V call is TRBV6-5, the J call TRBJ1-1; perhaps TRBD1 as D (5 bases). Germline lookup yields CDR1 MNHEY and CDR2 SVGAGI. The CDR3 has 15 residues. CDR3 loop: CASTSGGLVNAEAFF. For the CDR3, the DNA is TGTGCCAGCACCTCCGGGGGGTTGGTGAACGCTGAAGCTTTCTTT.

The chain uses TRBV27 and TRBJ2-5, with D possibly TRBD2 on 5 matching bases. Germline-derived CDR1 and CDR2 are MNHEY and SMNVEV (reference sequence). The CDR3 is 14 residues long. Trimming removed 5 bases from V and 3 bases from J, with 13 bases in between. CDR3 bases: TGTGCCAGCAGTCTCCGGACTGGAAAAGAGACCCAGTACTTC. Translation: CASSLRTGKETQYF.